One and the same sample provided the 26 T cell receptor beta chains below, sequenced in a study of control samples from healthy donors and cancer patients. This table comes from immunoSEQ multiplex PCR, and its TCRdb copy is limited to in-frame clones, with some not included. The repertoire includes under 130,000 clones, approximately 90% of them detected once, and about 18% sits in the top ten. The sample consisted of PBMCs. Every receptor here comes from a man between 60 and 70 years old with lung cancer.

This chain uses TRBV7-9 with TRBJ1-1, with D maybe TRBD1 (6 bases). Trimming shortened V by 4 bases and J by 3 bases, and 15 bases separated the two germline ends. There are 15 residues in the CDR3. Germline CDR1 and CDR2: SEHNR and FQNEAQ (reference sequence). CDR3 DNA: TGTGCCAGCAGCTCATGGGGGGCGCGGGACACTGAAGCTTTCTTT. It encodes CASSSWGARDTEAFF.

V gene TRBV12-3 or TRBV12-4 combines with J gene TRBJ2-3, with D uncertain. There are 10 residues in the CDR3. The V gene lost 6 bases and the J gene lost 5 bases, with 3 bases spanning the gap. The CDR3 region is CASREDTQYF. In DNA form, the CDR3 reads TGTGCCAGCAGAGAAGATACGCAGTATTTT.

V gene TRBV2 combines with J gene TRBJ2-1, with TRBD1 identical over 10 bases. The V segment lost 4 bases and the J segment 6 bases; nucleotides outside the gene matches: 18. Per germline, CDR1 SNHLY and CDR2 FYNNEI. CDR3 length: 19 residues. The CDR3 loop reads CASSVLGTGDPRVGNEQFF. The CDR3 DNA sequence: TGTGCCAGCAGTGTTCTAGGGACAGGGGACCCTCGGGTGGGCAATGAGCAGTTCTTC.

The chain joins TRBV27 to TRBJ1-5, with a weak D call TRBD1 (5 bases). CDR3 size: 18 residues. With 4 bases removed from V and 4 bases from J, the gap between germline ends came to 23 bases. Germline lookup yields CDR1 MNHEY and CDR2 SMNVEV (reference sequence). The DNA of the CDR3 is TGTGCCAGCAGTTCCGGGGACGGGTCATGGGGGAGGAATCAGCCCCAGCATTTT. Its protein product is CASSSGDGSWGRNQPQHF.

This rearrangement joins TRBV7-2 to TRBJ1-2; TRBD1 matches 8 bases. The CDR3 covers 14 residues. CDR1 and CDR2 (germline): SGHTA, FQGNSA. The J segment lost 6 bases and the V segment lost 2 bases, leaving 5 bases of the junction unmatched. CDR3 DNA: TGTGCCAGCAGCTTAAGACAGGGGATCGATGGCTACACCTTC. Protein: CASSLRQGIDGYTF.

V is TRBV19 and J is TRBJ2-3, with TRBD1 identical over 8 bases. V lost 6 bases and J lost 2; bases outside the gene matches: 7. The length of the CDR3 is 15 residues. CDR1 LNHDA and CDR2 SQIVND come from the germline V gene (reference sequence). Here the CDR3 DNA reads TGTGCCAGTAGGGGACAGGCGAGTCCCACAGATACGCAGTATTTT. It specifies CASRGQASPTDTQYF.

In DNA, the CDR3 is TGTGCCAGCAGCGCCACATGGGGGGCGGATTCACCCCTCCACTTT. Protein: CASSATWGADSPLHF. The chain links TRBV3-1 (or the pseudogene TRBV3-2) to TRBJ1-6; TRBD1 might be the D (6 bases). V was shortened by 5 bases and J by 8 bases, with 16 bases between the two germline ends. The CDR3 has 15 amino acids. Germline V gives CDR1 LGHDT, CDR2 YNNKEL (reference sequence).

The chain couples TRBV9 to TRBJ2-1, with 7 bases lining up with TRBD1. This CDR3 has 15 residues. Germline V gene data show CDR1 as SGDLS and CDR2 as YYNGEE. V lost 0 bases to trimming and J lost 4 bases; unmatched junction nucleotides: 4. CDR3 DNA sequence: TGTGCCAGCAGCGTAGTAGGGGGCAGATACAATGAGCAGTTCTTC. This gives the protein CASSVVGGRYNEQFF.

This chain joins TRBV7-9 and TRBJ2-2; the D gene is possibly TRBD1 (7 bases). The V and J ends lost 3 bases and 3 bases respectively, with 8 bases between them. The CDR3 is 14 residues long. Germline lookup yields CDR1 SEHNR and CDR2 FQNEAQ (reference sequence). The CDR3: CASSFRGDTGELFF. The CDR3 bases are TGTGCCAGCAGCTTCAGGGGGGACACCGGGGAGCTGTTTTTT.

This clone has just a few counts. The V and J genes are TRBV2 and TRBJ1-5; D is undetermined. Germline CDR1 is SNHLY and CDR2 is FYNNEI. This CDR3 is built from 15 residues. Deletions cut 8 bases from V and 0 bases from J, with 14 bases between. The CDR3 DNA is TGTGCCAGCCGTCGGGGAAGTAATAGCAATCAGCCCCAGCATTTT. It translates to CASRRGSNSNQPQHF. Combining the CDR3 with reference TRBV2 and TRBJ1-5 gives the whole variable domain EPEVTQTPSHQVTQMGQEVILRCVPISNHLYFYWYRQILGQKVEFLVSFYNNEISEKSEIFDDQFSVERPDGSNFTLKIRSTKLEDSAMYFCASRRGSNSNQPQHFGDGTRLSIL.

V usage is TRBV27 and J usage is TRBJ2-2; D unclear. The CDR3 consists of 16 residues. The germline gives CDR1 MNHEY, CDR2 SMNVEV (reference sequence). V was clipped by 5 bases and J by 0 bases, with 13 bases between them. The CDR3 region has the DNA TGTGCCAGCAGTCCAGTGACTTACGCGAACACCGGGGAGCTGTTTTTT. It codes for CASSPVTYANTGELFF.

The gene calls are TRBV5-6 and TRBJ1-2, with D tentatively TRBD1 (5 bases). V lost 4 bases and J 0 bases, leaving 10 bases between the germline ends. Germline CDR1 and CDR2: SGHDT and YYEEEE. This CDR3 region has 14 residues. DNA of the CDR3: TGTGCCAGCAGCACTTGGACACCTAACTATGGCTACACCTTC. Its translation: CASSTWTPNYGYTF. The full variable domain, in which reference TRBV5-6 and TRBJ1-2 provide the parts outside the CDR3, is DAGVTQSPTHLIKTRGQQVTLRCSPKSGHDTVSWYQQALGQGPQFIFQYYEEEERQRGNFPDRFSGHQFPNYSSELNVNALLLGDSALYLCASSTWTPNYGYTFGSGTRLTVV.

V usage is TRBV9 and J usage is TRBJ1-3; no reliable D call. Trimming left V 0 bases short and J 1 base short, with 11 bases between. Germline V gene data show CDR1 as SGDLS and CDR2 as YYNGEE. The CDR3 covers 16 residues. The CDR3 nucleotides are TGTGCCAGCAGCGTAGCAGCCTCCGATTCTGGAAACACCATATATTTT. Translation: CASSVAASDSGNTIYF.

The chain combines TRBV9 with TRBJ1-2; 7 positions agree with TRBD1. Germline CDR1 reads SGDLS; CDR2 reads YYNGEE. V lost 3 bases, J lost 1 base, and 6 bases stayed unmatched. This CDR3 region has 15 residues. This chain's CDR3 is CASSATGNLNYGYTF. The CDR3, as DNA: TGTGCCAGCAGCGCGACAGGGAACCTTAACTATGGCTACACCTTC.

V is TRBV10-3 and J is TRBJ1-3; D uncertain. CDR3 length: 18 amino acids. Between the trimmed V and J ends, which lost 2 bases and 0 bases, there was a span of 17 bases. In germline, CDR1 is ENHRY, CDR2 SYGVKD. The CDR3 DNA reads TGTGCCATCAGTGAGAGTTGGCCGCCCAAGAGCTCTGGAAACACCATATATTTT. Protein product: CAISESWPPKSSGNTIYF.

The chain has TRBV19 and TRBJ2-2; the D gene is possibly TRBD1 (6 bases). This CDR3 contains 14 residues. Trimming removed 2 bases at V and 6 bases at J, with 10 bases between. The germline V gene has CDR1 LNHDA and CDR2 SQIVND (reference sequence). The DNA of the CDR3 is TGTGCCAGTAGTATAATGGACAGAGCCGGGGAGCTGTTTTTT. Translation gives CASSIMDRAGELFF. Combining the CDR3 with reference TRBV19 and TRBJ2-2 gives the whole variable domain DGGITQSPKYLFRKEGQNVTLSCEQNLNHDAMYWYRQDPGQGLRLIYYSQIVNDFQKGDIAEGYSVSREKKESFPLTVTSAQKNPTAFYLCASSIMDRAGELFFGEGSRLTVL.

This clone was counted between two and nine times. The chain uses TRBV6-5 and TRBJ2-5, with 7 bases lining up with TRBD2. Germline V gives CDR1 MNHEY, CDR2 SVGAGI. The CDR3 has 13 residues. The trim removed 4 bases at V and 3 bases at J, leaving 2 bases unmatched. CDR3 nucleotides: TGTGCCAGCAGTTCGACTAGCAAAGAGACCCAGTACTTC. This codes for CASSSTSKETQYF.

This clone was counted only a few times. The V call is TRBV4-1, the J call TRBJ2-2, with 7 bases fitting TRBD2. Per the germline V gene, CDR1 is MGHRA and CDR2 is YSYEKL. The CDR3 extends over 17 amino acids. V was clipped by 4 bases and J by 2 bases; unmatched bases: 10. This chain's CDR3 is CASSPSGRVSNTGELFF. Written as DNA, the CDR3 is TGCGCCAGCAGCCCCTCTGGGAGGGTTAGTAACACCGGGGAGCTGTTTTTT.

The gene calls are TRBV3-1 (or the pseudogene TRBV3-2) and TRBJ1-2; D is ambiguous. The CDR3 length is 12 residues. Germline assignment: CDR1 LGHDT and CDR2 YNNKEL (reference sequence). Trimming took 0 bases from V and 13 from J, leaving 12 bases between them. CDR3 nucleotide sequence: TGTGCCAGCAGCCAAGATGAGGATCCGCGCACCTTC. Protein product: CASSQDEDPRTF.

V gene TRBV5-6 combines with J gene TRBJ1-3; D gene uncertain. The length of the CDR3 is 14 residues. The germline CDR1 and CDR2 sequences are SGHDT and YYEEEE. V shed 0 bases and J shed 6 bases, with 10 bases lying between them. The CDR3 nucleotides are TGTGCCAGCAGCTTGGTTGGAGAACTAAACACCATATATTTT. This encodes CASSLVGELNTIYF. Full variable domain (outside the CDR3, taken from reference TRBV5-6 and TRBJ1-3): DAGVTQSPTHLIKTRGQQVTLRCSPKSGHDTVSWYQQALGQGPQFIFQYYEEEERQRGNFPDRFSGHQFPNYSSELNVNALLLGDSALYLCASSLVGELNTIYFGEGSWLTVV.

The rearrangement joins TRBV7-3 to TRBJ2-2; D remains ambiguous. The CDR3 sequence is 14 residues long. The V and J ends lost 2 bases and 7 bases respectively, with 11 bases between them. Germline lookup yields CDR1 SGHTA and CDR2 FQGTGA. The CDR3 sequence: CASSLASLSGELFF. In nucleotides, the CDR3 is TGTGCCAGCAGCTTAGCTTCCTTGAGCGGGGAGCTGTTTTTT. Using reference TRBV7-3 and TRBJ2-2 for the parts outside the CDR3, the full variable domain is GAGVSQTPSNKVTEKGKYVELRCDPISGHTALYWYRQSLGQGPEFLIYFQGTGAADDSGLPNDRFFAVRPEGSVSTLKIQRTERGDSAVYLCASSLASLSGELFFGEGSRLTVL.

J is TRBJ1-1 and V is TRBV5-4, with 12 bases lining up with TRBD1. Per germline, CDR1 SGHNT and CDR2 YYREEE (reference sequence). The CDR3 totals 17 residues. The V gene end was trimmed by 2 bases and the J gene end by 0 bases; junction bases not matched to a gene: 5. The CDR3 DNA follows: TGTGCCAGCAGCTTCCCCGGGACAGGGGGCATGAACACTGAAGCTTTCTTT. Residues: CASSFPGTGGMNTEAFF.

This clone came up many times. The CDR3, as DNA: TGTGCCAGCTTTTGGGACCGGAATTCCGGGGGTTCACCCCTCCACTTT. Its translation is CASFWDRNSGGSPLHF. V usage is TRBV2 and J usage is TRBJ1-6, with D perhaps matching TRBD1 (5 bases). Germline V gives CDR1 SNHLY, CDR2 FYNNEI. With 8 bases removed from V and 9 bases from J, the gap between germline ends came to 23 bases. The CDR3 length is 16 residues. Drawing the rest from reference TRBV2 and TRBJ1-6, the complete variable domain is EPEVTQTPSHQVTQMGQEVILRCVPISNHLYFYWYRQILGQKVEFLVSFYNNEISEKSEIFDDQFSVERPDGSNFTLKIRSTKLEDSAMYFCASFWDRNSGGSPLHFGNGTRLTVT.

This clone was found once. The rearrangement links TRBV10-3 to TRBJ2-4, with TRBD2 matching over 12 bases. The CDR3 has 17 residues. Germline CDR1 is ENHRY and CDR2 is SYGVKD. J was trimmed by 0 bases and V by 0 bases; bases with no gene match: 0. The CDR3 DNA is TGTGCCATCAGTGAGTCGACTAGCGGGGGAGCCAAAAACATTCAGTACTTC. Amino acids: CAISESTSGGAKNIQYF.

This clone appeared once. The gene calls are TRBV11-2 and TRBJ2-1; D uncertain. There are 12 residues in the CDR3. CDR1 is SGHAT and CDR2 is FQNNGV in the germline V gene. V lost 2 bases and J lost 6, with 5 bases in between. CDR3 nucleotides: TGTGCCAGCAGCTTAACGGGCAATGAGCAGTTCTTC. Translation gives CASSLTGNEQFF.

This sequence joins TRBV6-1 and TRBJ2-3; 7 nucleotides align to TRBD2. The V gene's germline CDR1 is MNHNS and CDR2 SASEGT. With V trimmed by 1 base and J by 2 bases, 3 bases remained unmatched. The length of the CDR3 is 15 residues. The CDR3 reads CASSEGAGVTDTQYF. The CDR3 DNA sequence: TGTGCCAGCAGTGAAGGGGCGGGGGTCACAGATACGCAGTATTTT.